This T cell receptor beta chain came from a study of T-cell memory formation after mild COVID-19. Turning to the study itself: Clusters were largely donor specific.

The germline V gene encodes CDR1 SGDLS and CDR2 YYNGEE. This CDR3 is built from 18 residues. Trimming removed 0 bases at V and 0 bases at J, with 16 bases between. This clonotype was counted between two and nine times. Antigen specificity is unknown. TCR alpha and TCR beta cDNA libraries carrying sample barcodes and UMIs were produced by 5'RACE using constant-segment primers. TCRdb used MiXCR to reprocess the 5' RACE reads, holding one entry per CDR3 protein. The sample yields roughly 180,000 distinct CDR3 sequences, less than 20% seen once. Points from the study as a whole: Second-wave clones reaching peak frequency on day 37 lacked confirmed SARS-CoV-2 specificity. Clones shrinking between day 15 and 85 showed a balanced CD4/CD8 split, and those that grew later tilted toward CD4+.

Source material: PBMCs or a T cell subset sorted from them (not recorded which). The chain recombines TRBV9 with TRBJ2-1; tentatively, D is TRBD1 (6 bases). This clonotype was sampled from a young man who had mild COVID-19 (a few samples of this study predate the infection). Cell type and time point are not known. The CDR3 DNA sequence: TGTGCCAGCAGCGTAGGTAAGGGGCCAGGGGCCTCCTACAATGAGCAGTTCTTC. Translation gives CASSVGKGPGASYNEQFF. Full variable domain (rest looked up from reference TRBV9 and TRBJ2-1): DSGVTQTPKHLITATGQRVTLRCSPRSGDLSVYWYQQSLDQGLQFLIQYYNGEERAKGNILERFSAQQFPDLHSELNLSSLELGDSALYFCASSVGKGPGASYNEQFFGPGTRLTVL.